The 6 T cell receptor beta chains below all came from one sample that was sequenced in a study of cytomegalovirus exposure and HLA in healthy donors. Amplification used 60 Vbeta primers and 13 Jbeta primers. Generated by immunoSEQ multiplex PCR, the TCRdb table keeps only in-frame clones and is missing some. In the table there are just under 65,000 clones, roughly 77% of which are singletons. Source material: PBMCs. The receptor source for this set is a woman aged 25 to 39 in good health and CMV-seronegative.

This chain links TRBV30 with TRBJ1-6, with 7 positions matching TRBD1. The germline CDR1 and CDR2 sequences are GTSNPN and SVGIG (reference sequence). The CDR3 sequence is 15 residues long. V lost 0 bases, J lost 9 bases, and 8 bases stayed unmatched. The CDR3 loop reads CAWSVPTGNASPLHF. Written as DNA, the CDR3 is TGTGCCTGGAGTGTACCGACAGGGAACGCTTCACCCCTCCACTTT.

The CDR3 loop is CSAAGQGTYNEQFF. CDR3 sequence (DNA): TGCAGCGCCGCGGGACAGGGAACTTACAATGAGCAGTTCTTC. The gene calls are TRBV29-1 and TRBJ2-1; 9 nucleotides agree with TRBD1. Unmatched junction bases numbered 8, after V lost 7 bases and J lost 4 bases. This CDR3 contains 14 residues. Germline V CDR1 and CDR2: SQVTM, ANQGSEA.

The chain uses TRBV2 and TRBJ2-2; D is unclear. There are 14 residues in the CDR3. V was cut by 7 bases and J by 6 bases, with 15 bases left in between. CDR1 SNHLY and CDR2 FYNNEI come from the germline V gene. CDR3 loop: CASIESGFPGELFF. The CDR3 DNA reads TGTGCCAGCATCGAGTCAGGCTTCCCCGGGGAGCTGTTTTTT.

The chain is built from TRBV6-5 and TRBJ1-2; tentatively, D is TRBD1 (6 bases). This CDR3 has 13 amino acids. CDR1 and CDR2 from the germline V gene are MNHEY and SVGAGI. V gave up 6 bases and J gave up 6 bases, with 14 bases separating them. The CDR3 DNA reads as TGTGCCAGCAGACCTAGGACAGCTAATGGCTACACCTTC. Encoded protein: CASRPRTANGYTF.

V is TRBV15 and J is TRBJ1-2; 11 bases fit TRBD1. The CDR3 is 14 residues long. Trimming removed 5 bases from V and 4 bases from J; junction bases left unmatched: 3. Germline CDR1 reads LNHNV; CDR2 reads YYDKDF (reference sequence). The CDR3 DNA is TGTGCCACCAGCGGGGGACAGGGGGGCTATGGCTACACCTTC. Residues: CATSGGQGGYGYTF.

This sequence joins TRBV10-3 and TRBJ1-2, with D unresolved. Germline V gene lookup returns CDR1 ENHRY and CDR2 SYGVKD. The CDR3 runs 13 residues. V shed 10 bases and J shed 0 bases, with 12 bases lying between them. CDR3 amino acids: CASRWHTNYGYTF. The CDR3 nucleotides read TGTGCCAGCCGTTGGCATACTAACTATGGCTACACCTTC.